The 9 T cell receptor beta chains presented below share a single source sample, sequenced in a study of identical twins. TCRdb fed the 5' RACE reads into MiXCR, producing one record per CDR3 protein. Here the sample spans 550,000 to 700,000 distinct CDR3 sequences, over 20% being singletons. This sample was shared with a second study, whose subject was T cells expressing NK-cell markers.

Sequencing was carried out using PBMCs. These receptors were taken from a young woman in good health.

This clonotype was detected ten times or more. This CDR3 is CASSLQGSENIQYF. As DNA, the CDR3 is TGTGCCAGCAGTTTACAGGGGAGCGAAAACATTCAGTACTTC. The rearrangement joins TRBV12-3 or TRBV12-4 to TRBJ2-4; maybe TRBD1 (6 bases). V was clipped by 2 bases and J by 5 bases, with 10 bases between them. The CDR3 totals 14 residues.

This clonotype appeared a few times. The chain combines TRBV6-2 or TRBV6-3 with TRBJ2-1, with 9 bases fitting TRBD2. CDR1 and CDR2 (germline): MNHEY, SVGEGT. The CDR3 is made up of 17 amino acids. V dropped 7 bases and J dropped 1; count of bases not matched to a gene: 11. This CDR3 reads CASTLDGGGASYNEQFF. CDR3 DNA: TGTGCCAGCACCTTGGATGGCGGGGGGGCTTCCTACAATGAGCAGTTCTTC.

The chain joins TRBV7-9 to TRBJ2-2, with D perhaps matching TRBD2 (6 bases). The CDR3 has 16 residues. Germline-derived CDR1 and CDR2 are SEHNR and FQNEAQ (reference sequence). Trimming left V 1 base short and J 3 bases short, with 12 bases between. The CDR3 spells CASSLGDREYTGELFF. The CDR3 DNA reads as TGTGCCAGCAGCTTAGGTGACCGGGAGTACACCGGGGAGCTGTTTTTT.

There are many counts of this clonotype. The chain uses TRBV9 and TRBJ2-1; no firm D call. CDR1 SGDLS and CDR2 YYNGEE come from the germline V gene. Trimming left V 0 bases short and J 9 bases short, with 4 bases between. This CDR3 has 11 residues. Here the CDR3 reads CASSVGTEQFF. In DNA form, the CDR3 reads TGTGCCAGCAGCGTAGGGACTGAGCAGTTCTTC.

This clonotype has ten or more counts. The gene calls are TRBV9 and TRBJ1-2, with D tentatively TRBD1 (5 bases). The germline V gene encodes CDR1 SGDLS and CDR2 YYNGEE. The CDR3 is made up of 13 amino acids. Deletions cut 5 bases from V and 6 bases from J, with 14 bases between. CDR3 coding DNA: TGTGCCAGCAGTCGCAGGGTTATGGATGGCTACACCTTC. This encodes CASSRRVMDGYTF.

The chain recombines TRBV6-4 with TRBJ2-2; D is undetermined. V was cut by 2 bases and J by 8 bases, with 9 bases left in between. Germline V gene data show CDR1 as MRHNA and CDR2 as SNTAGT. The CDR3 is made up of 13 amino acids. In nucleotides, the CDR3 is TGTGCCAGCAGTGACAGCTGGGCAGGGGAGCTGTTTTTT. Translation gives CASSDSWAGELFF.

The sample holds a few counts of this clonotype. This chain uses TRBV5-1 with TRBJ2-7; D is undetermined. CDR3 size: 15 residues. Germline CDR1 SGHRS, CDR2 YFSETQ. V lost 0 bases to trimming and J lost 0 bases, with 10 bases between them. For the CDR3, the DNA is TGCGCCAGCAGCTTGGAAACCCAGCGCTCCTACGAGCAGTACTTC. It yields the protein CASSLETQRSYEQYF.

This clonotype was seen only a few times. The rearrangement uses TRBV4-1 and TRBJ1-4, with a weak D call TRBD1 (6 bases). The CDR3 covers 15 residues. V was pared by 1 base and J by 6 bases, with 12 bases between. The V gene's germline CDR1 is MGHRA and CDR2 YSYEKL. The CDR3 DNA is TGCGCCAGCAGCCAAGCGTTCAGGGGTGATGAAAAACTGTTTTTT. Encoded protein: CASSQAFRGDEKLFF.

The chain employs TRBV29-1 and TRBJ1-2, with TRBD1 identical over 7 bases. The CDR3 sequence is 14 residues long. Germline CDR1 is SQVTM and CDR2 is ANQGSEA. The J segment lost 4 bases and the V segment lost 4 bases, leaving 9 bases of the junction unmatched. The CDR3, as DNA: TGCAGCGTTGTCGGACAGGCTGGGGGCTATGGCTACACCTTC. It encodes CSVVGQAGGYGYTF.